A single sample is the source of the 4 T cell receptor beta chains below, sequenced in a study of control samples from healthy donors and cancer patients. The data were produced by immunoSEQ multiplex PCR, yet TCRdb's version contains in-frame clones alone and is incomplete. The sample includes roughly 450,000 clones, 75% to 95% of them seen just once. Source material: PBMCs. Receptors were obtained from a man aged 40-50 years with head and neck cancer.

The table lists this clone with a few counts. The chain uses TRBV7-3 and TRBJ2-7; D is perhaps TRBD1 or TRBD2 (6 bases each). This CDR3 region has 15 residues. V was shortened by 4 bases and J by 6 bases, with 19 bases between the two germline ends. Germline V CDR1 and CDR2: SGHTA, FQGTGA. CDR3 DNA: TGTGCCAGCAGCTCAAGAGGGGGGTGCGGAGGCGAGCAGTACTTC. This codes for CASSSRGGCGGEQYF.

The chain employs TRBV19 and TRBJ2-1; D may be TRBD2 (6 bases). V gave up 7 bases and J gave up 7 bases, with 29 bases separating them. From germline, CDR1 is LNHDA and CDR2 SQIVND (reference sequence). The CDR3 spans 18 residues. CDR3 amino acids: CASTPTPAGTGGVNEQFF. In DNA, the CDR3 is TGTGCCAGTACCCCCACACCCGCAGGGACTGGGGGTGTTAATGAGCAGTTCTTC.

The chain couples TRBV28 to TRBJ1-1, with D unresolved. Germline CDR1 reads MDHEN; CDR2 reads SYDVKM. The CDR3 totals 14 residues. Trimming shortened V by 6 bases and J by 1 base, and 12 bases separated the two germline ends. The CDR3 region has the DNA TGTGCCAGCAGCCGTATAACGGGGAACACTGAAGCTTTCTTT. Amino acid sequence: CASSRITGNTEAFF.

The rearrangement links TRBV5-1 to TRBJ2-2; 8 positions match TRBD1. The CDR3 length is 14 residues. The germline V gene has CDR1 SGHRS and CDR2 YFSETQ. With V trimmed by 4 bases and J by 6 bases, 5 bases remained unmatched. As DNA, the CDR3 is TGCGCCAGCAGCGCGACAGGGGACGCCGGGGAGCTGTTTTTT. This codes for CASSATGDAGELFF.